These 13 T cell receptor beta chains were sequenced from one sample in a study of shared clonotypes between healthy human individuals. CD45RO-negative, CCR7-selected cells formed the naive CD8 fraction, which excluded terminally differentiated effector memory CD45RA+ cells. Using immunoSEQ multiplex PCR, the repertoire was profiled, and TCRdb retains in-frame clones only, with some absent. This table holds approximately 2,000,000 clones, 93% found once. The specimen sequenced was naive CD8+ T cells from PBMCs. Receptors were obtained from a man aged 18 to 30 in good health. Some clones in this sample may be carry-over from other donors' samples.

This clone was recorded once. The chain uses TRBV14 and TRBJ1-2; 9 bases are shared with TRBD1. Germline-derived CDR1 and CDR2 are SGHDN and FVKESK. The CDR3 sequence is 13 residues long. J lost 10 bases, V lost 1 base, and 4 bases had no gene match. CDR3 sequence reads: CASSQVGTGLYTF. The CDR3 DNA reads as TGTGCCAGCAGCCAAGTCGGGACAGGGCTCTACACCTTC.

The chain couples TRBV30 to TRBJ2-3; the D call may be TRBD1 or TRBD2 (5 bases each). V was cut by 0 bases and J by 1 base, with 17 bases left in between. CDR1 and CDR2 from the germline V gene are GTSNPN and SVGIG (reference sequence). This CDR3 spans 17 amino acids. The CDR3 DNA is TGTGCCTGGAGTGTAAAGTTAGGGCAGGGACGCACAGATACGCAGTATTTT. It yields the protein CAWSVKLGQGRTDTQYF.

The CDR3 loop reads CASIPGPNTGELFF. In nucleotides, the CDR3 is TGTGCCAGCATCCCGGGACCCAACACCGGGGAGCTGTTTTTT. J is TRBJ2-2 and V is TRBV21-1. TRBV21-1 is flagged as a pseudogene. This CDR3 region has 14 residues.

The chain joins TRBV6-1 to TRBJ2-3; TRBD1 matches at 11 bases. Germline loops: CDR1 MNHNS, CDR2 SASEGT. This CDR3 is built from 13 residues. Trimming at V came to 7 bases and at J to 6 bases, leaving 3 bases not matched to a gene. CDR3 residues: CASIRDRGDTQYF. CDR3 DNA sequence: TGTGCCAGCATAAGGGACAGGGGGGATACGCAGTATTTT.

The chain recombines TRBV11-2 with TRBJ2-5, with 7 bases identical to TRBD2. The CDR3 spans 16 residues. Trimming cost V 5 bases and J 5 bases; bases outside gene matches: 14. Per the germline V gene, CDR1 is SGHAT and CDR2 is FQNNGV. The CDR3 region has the DNA TGTGCCAGCAGCCCCCGCTGGGGGGAGGGTCGGGAGACCCAGTACTTC. It encodes CASSPRWGEGRETQYF.

The J gene is TRBJ2-1, the V gene TRBV11-2, with D tentatively TRBD1 (5 bases). CDR1 SGHAT and CDR2 FQNNGV come from the germline V gene. CDR3 length: 16 residues. V lost 5 bases, J lost 10 bases, and 24 bases lay in between. CDR3 sequence: CASSQFYGQRAGEQFF. For the CDR3, the DNA is TGTGCCAGCAGCCAGTTTTACGGCCAAAGGGCAGGGGAGCAGTTCTTC.

This rearrangement joins TRBV5-4 to TRBJ1-2; D ambiguous. V lost 3 bases to trimming and J lost 4 bases, with 13 bases between them. CDR1 and CDR2 from the germline V gene are SGHNT and YYREEE (reference sequence). The CDR3 covers 14 residues. The CDR3 region has the DNA TGTGCCAGCAGCTCCCTCGACCGGTTCTATGGCTACACCTTC. As protein: CASSSLDRFYGYTF.

This clone was picked up one time. The chain uses TRBV27 and TRBJ2-1, with 8 positions matching TRBD2. V lost 5 bases and J lost 2; bases outside the gene matches: 8. CDR3 length: 16 amino acids. Germline CDR1 is MNHEY and CDR2 is SMNVEV (reference sequence). The CDR3 DNA sequence: TGTGCCAGCAGTCCGCGGGAGGCCGACACCTACAATGAGCAGTTCTTC. It specifies CASSPREADTYNEQFF.

The chain links TRBV7-9 to TRBJ2-1, with no clear D. Germline loops: CDR1 SEHNR, CDR2 FQNEAQ (reference sequence). The length of the CDR3 is 16 residues. Deletions cut 5 bases from V and 8 bases from J, with 22 bases between. The CDR3 loop is CASSPGPLHASDEQFF. The CDR3, as DNA: TGTGCCAGCAGCCCAGGACCCCTGCATGCATCCGATGAGCAGTTCTTC.

This clone has only one observation. J is TRBJ1-2 and V is TRBV5-6; possible D gene TRBD1, 6 bases. Trimming stripped 7 bases from V and 0 bases from J, with 10 bases between. CDR3 size: 13 residues. Germline CDR1 SGHDT, CDR2 YYEEEE. The DNA of the CDR3 is TGTGCCAGCCTCGGGGGCCCTAACTATGGCTACACCTTC. Amino acid sequence: CASLGGPNYGYTF. Filled out from reference TRBV5-6 and TRBJ1-2, the complete variable domain reads DAGVTQSPTHLIKTRGQQVTLRCSPKSGHDTVSWYQQALGQGPQFIFQYYEEEERQRGNFPDRFSGHQFPNYSSELNVNALLLGDSALYLCASLGGPNYGYTFGSGTRLTVV.

The count of this clone is one. This chain links TRBV19 with TRBJ1-5; D ambiguous. From germline, CDR1 is LNHDA and CDR2 SQIVND (reference sequence). The ends were cut back, 7 bases at V and 2 bases at J, with 15 bases in the middle. The length of the CDR3 is 15 residues. In DNA, the CDR3 is TGTGCCAGTACCCCTACGGGAATGGGCAATCAGCCCCAGCATTTT. This translates into CASTPTGMGNQPQHF.

The chain links TRBV19 to TRBJ2-1, with 10 bases fitting TRBD1. Germline loops: CDR1 LNHDA, CDR2 SQIVND (reference sequence). V was pared by 5 bases and J by 8 bases, with 9 bases of the junction left unmatched. This CDR3 region has 15 residues. CDR3 sequence: CASSARDRGGDEQFF. CDR3 nucleotide sequence: TGTGCCAGTAGTGCCCGGGACAGGGGAGGGGATGAGCAGTTCTTC.

V gene TRBV29-1 combines with J gene TRBJ2-6, with D uncertain. Trimming took 7 bases from V and 1 from J, leaving 20 bases between them. This CDR3 has 17 amino acids. Per the germline V gene, CDR1 is SQVTM and CDR2 is ANQGSEA. CDR3 nucleotides: TGCAGCGGAATGGTCGGCGCTCCCCTATCTGGGGCCAACGTCCTGACTTTC. Residues: CSGMVGAPLSGANVLTF.